One T cell receptor (beta chain) is described in this entry. The data stem from a study of T cell responses to AZD1222 COVID-19 vaccine. Trimming pared 2 bases from V and 4 bases from J, leaving 14 bases between. CDR3 length: 15 residues. The V gene's germline CDR1 is MNHEY and CDR2 SMNVEV (reference sequence). The table came from immunoSEQ multiplex PCR; TCRdb's copy has only in-frame clones and leaves some out. Among more than 150,000 clones listed, roughly 94% were seen once. This sequence originates from an adult who received the AZD1222 COVID-19 vaccine. The V gene is TRBV27, the J gene TRBJ1-1, with D possibly being TRBD1 (5 bases). The material was peripheral blood, obtained 28 days after the second AZD1222 dose. The CDR3 here is CASSLRGKGLTEAFF. The CDR3, as DNA: TGTGCCAGCAGTTTAAGGGGAAAAGGCCTCACTGAAGCTTTCTTT.